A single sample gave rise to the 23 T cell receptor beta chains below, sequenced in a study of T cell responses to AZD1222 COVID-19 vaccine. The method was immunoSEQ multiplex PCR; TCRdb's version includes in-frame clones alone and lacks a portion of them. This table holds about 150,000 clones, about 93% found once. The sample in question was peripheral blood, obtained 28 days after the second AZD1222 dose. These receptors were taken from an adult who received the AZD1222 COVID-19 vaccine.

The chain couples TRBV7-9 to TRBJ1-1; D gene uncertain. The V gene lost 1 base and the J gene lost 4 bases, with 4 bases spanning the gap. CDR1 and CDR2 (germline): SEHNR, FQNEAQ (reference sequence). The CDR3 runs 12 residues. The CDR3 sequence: CASSLGITEAFF. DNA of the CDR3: TGTGCCAGCAGCTTAGGGATCACTGAAGCTTTCTTT.

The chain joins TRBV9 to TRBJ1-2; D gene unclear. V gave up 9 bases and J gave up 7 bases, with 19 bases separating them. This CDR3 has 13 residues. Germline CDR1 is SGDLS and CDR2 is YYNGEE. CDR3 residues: CATGIDPGTGYTF. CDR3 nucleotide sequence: TGTGCCACCGGAATAGACCCGGGCACTGGCTACACCTTC. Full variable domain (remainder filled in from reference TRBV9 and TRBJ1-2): DSGVTQTPKHLITATGQRVTLRCSPRSGDLSVYWYQQSLDQGLQFLIQYYNGEERAKGNILERFSAQQFPDLHSELNLSSLELGDSALYFCATGIDPGTGYTFGSGTRLTVV.

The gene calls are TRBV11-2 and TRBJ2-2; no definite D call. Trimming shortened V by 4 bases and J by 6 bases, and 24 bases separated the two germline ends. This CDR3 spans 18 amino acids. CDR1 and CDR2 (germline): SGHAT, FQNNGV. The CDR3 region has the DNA TGTGCCAGCAGCTACTATATCCGCCCAGGTCCTTCACCCGGGGAGCTGTTTTTT. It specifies CASSYYIRPGPSPGELFF.

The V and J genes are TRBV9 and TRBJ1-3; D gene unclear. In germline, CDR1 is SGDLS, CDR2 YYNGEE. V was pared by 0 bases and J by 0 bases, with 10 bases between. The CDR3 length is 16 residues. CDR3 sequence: CASSVGGSGSGNTIYF. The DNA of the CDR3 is TGTGCCAGCAGCGTAGGAGGGTCAGGCTCTGGAAACACCATATATTTT.

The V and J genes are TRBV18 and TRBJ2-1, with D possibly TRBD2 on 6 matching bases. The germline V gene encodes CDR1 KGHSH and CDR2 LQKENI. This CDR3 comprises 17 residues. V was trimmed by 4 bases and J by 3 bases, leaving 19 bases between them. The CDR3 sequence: CASSRGAGRALYNEQFF. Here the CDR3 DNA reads TGTGCCAGCTCACGAGGAGCCGGGAGAGCTCTCTACAATGAGCAGTTCTTC.

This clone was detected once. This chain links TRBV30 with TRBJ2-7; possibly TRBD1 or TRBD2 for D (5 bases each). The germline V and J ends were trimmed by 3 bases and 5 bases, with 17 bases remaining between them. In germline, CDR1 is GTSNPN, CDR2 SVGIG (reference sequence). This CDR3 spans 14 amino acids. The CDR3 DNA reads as TGTGCCTGGAGAGAGGGGAGCCCTCTCGACGAGCAGTACTTC. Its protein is CAWREGSPLDEQYF.

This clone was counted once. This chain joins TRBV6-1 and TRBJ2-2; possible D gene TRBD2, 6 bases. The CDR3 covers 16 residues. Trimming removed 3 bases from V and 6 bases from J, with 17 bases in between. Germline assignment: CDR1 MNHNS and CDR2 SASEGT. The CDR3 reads CASSELGGGGAGELFF. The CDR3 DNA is TGTGCCAGCAGTGAGCTTGGGGGAGGTGGTGCCGGGGAGCTGTTTTTT.

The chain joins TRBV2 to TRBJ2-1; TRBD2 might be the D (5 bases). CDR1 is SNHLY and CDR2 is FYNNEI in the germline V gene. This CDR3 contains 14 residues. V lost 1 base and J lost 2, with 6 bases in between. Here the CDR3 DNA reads TGTGCCAGCAGTGAAGGACTAACCTACAATGAGCAGTTCTTC. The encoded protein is CASSEGLTYNEQFF.

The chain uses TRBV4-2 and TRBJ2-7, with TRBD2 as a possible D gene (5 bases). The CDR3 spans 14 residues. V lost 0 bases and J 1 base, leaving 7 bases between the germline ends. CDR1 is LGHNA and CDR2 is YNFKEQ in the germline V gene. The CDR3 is CASSQELESYEQYF. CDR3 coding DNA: TGTGCCAGCAGCCAAGAACTAGAGTCCTACGAGCAGTACTTC.

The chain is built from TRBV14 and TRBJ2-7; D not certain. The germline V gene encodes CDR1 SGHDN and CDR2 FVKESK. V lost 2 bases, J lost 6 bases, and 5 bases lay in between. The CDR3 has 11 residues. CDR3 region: CASSQYGEQYF. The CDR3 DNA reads TGTGCCAGCAGCCAATACGGCGAGCAGTACTTC.

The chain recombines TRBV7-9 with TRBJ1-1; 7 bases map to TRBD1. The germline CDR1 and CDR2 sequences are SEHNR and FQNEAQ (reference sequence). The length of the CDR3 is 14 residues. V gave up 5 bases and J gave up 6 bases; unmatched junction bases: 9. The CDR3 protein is CASSPTQGRPEAFF. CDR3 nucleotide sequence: TGTGCCAGCAGCCCGACACAGGGGAGACCTGAAGCTTTCTTT.

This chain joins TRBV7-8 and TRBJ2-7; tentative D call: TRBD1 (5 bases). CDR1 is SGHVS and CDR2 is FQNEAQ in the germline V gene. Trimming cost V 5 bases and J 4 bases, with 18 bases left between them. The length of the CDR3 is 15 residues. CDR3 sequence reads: CASSRLGEGSYEQYF. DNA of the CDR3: TGTGCCAGCAGCCGCCTAGGGGAAGGCTCTTACGAGCAGTACTTC.

The DNA of the CDR3 is TGTGCCAGCAGCTCGGGACAGCCGGATGGCTACACCTTC. Protein product: CASSSGQPDGYTF. V usage is TRBV3-1 (or the pseudogene TRBV3-2) and J usage is TRBJ1-2; 7 nucleotides match TRBD1. The V gene's germline CDR1 is LGHDT and CDR2 YNNKEL (reference sequence). Trimming cost V 5 bases and J 6 bases; bases outside gene matches: 6. The CDR3 runs to 13 residues.

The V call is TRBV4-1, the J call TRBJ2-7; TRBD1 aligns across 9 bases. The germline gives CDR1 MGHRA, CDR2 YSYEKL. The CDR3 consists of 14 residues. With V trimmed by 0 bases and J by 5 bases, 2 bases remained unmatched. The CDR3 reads CASSQDRDRDEQYF. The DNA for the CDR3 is TGCGCCAGCAGCCAAGACCGGGACAGGGACGAGCAGTACTTC.

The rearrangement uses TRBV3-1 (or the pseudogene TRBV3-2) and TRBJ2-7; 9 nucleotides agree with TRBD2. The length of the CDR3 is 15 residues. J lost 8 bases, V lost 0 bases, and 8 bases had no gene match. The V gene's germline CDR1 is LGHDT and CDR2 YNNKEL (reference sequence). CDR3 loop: CASSQEGLAGRKQYF. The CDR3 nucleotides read TGTGCCAGCAGCCAAGAAGGGCTAGCGGGAAGAAAGCAGTACTTC.

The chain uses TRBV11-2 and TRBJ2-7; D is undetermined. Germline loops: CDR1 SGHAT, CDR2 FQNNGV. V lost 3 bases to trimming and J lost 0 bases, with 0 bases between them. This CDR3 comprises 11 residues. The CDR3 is CASSFSYEQYF. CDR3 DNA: TGTGCCAGCAGCTTCTCCTACGAGCAGTACTTC. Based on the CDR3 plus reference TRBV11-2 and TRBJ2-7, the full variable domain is EAGVAQSPRYKIIEKRQSVAFWCNPISGHATLYWYQQILGQGPKLLIQFQNNGVVDDSQLPKDRFSAERLKGVDSTLKIQPAKLEDSAVYLCASSFSYEQYFGPGTRLTVT.

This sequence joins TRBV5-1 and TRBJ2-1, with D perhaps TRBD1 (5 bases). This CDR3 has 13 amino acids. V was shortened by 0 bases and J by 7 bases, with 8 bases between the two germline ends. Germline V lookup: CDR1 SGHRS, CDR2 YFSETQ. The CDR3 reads CASSLAQGNEQFF. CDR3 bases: TGCGCCAGCAGCTTGGCCCAGGGAAATGAGCAGTTCTTC.

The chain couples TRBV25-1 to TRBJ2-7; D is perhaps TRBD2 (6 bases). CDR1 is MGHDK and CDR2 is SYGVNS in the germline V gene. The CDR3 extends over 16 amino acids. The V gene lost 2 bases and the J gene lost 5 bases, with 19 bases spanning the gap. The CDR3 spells CASSENNPEGRNEQYF. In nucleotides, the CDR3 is TGTGCCAGCAGTGAAAACAATCCCGAGGGGAGGAACGAGCAGTACTTC.

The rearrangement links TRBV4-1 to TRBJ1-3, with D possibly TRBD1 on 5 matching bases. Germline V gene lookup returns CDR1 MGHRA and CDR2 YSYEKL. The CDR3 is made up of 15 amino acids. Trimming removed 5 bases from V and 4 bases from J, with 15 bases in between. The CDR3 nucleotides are TGCGCCAGCAGCACCTTCAGGGAACCCGGAAACACCATATATTTT. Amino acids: CASSTFREPGNTIYF.

CDR3 coding DNA: TGTGCCTGGAGTGCAGTCGCGACTAGCGGGAGACCCGAGCAGTTCTTC. This codes for CAWSAVATSGRPEQFF. The chain recombines TRBV30 with TRBJ2-1; the match to TRBD2 covers 12 bases. The V and J ends lost 1 base and 10 bases, in that order; junction bases with no gene match: 11. The CDR3 is 16 amino acids. Germline V gene lookup returns CDR1 GTSNPN and CDR2 SVGIG (reference sequence).

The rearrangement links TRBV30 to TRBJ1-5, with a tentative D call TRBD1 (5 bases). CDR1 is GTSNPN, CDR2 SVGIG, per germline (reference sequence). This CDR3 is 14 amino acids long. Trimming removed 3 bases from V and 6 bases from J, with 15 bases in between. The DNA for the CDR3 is TGTGCCTGGAGCACCGGGACCACGAGTCAGCCCCAGCATTTT. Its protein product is CAWSTGTTSQPQHF.

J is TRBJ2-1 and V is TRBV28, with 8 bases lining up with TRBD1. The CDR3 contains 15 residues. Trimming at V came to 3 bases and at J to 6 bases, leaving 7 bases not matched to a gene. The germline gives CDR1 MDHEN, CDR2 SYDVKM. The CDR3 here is CASSFFSGTGNEQFF. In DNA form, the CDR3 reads TGTGCCAGCAGTTTTTTTAGTGGGACAGGCAATGAGCAGTTCTTC.

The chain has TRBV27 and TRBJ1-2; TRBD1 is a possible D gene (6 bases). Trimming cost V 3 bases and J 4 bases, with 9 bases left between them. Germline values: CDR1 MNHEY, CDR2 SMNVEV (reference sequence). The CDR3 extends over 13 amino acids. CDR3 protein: CASSFAGVYGYTF. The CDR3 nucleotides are TGTGCCAGCAGTTTCGCAGGGGTCTATGGCTACACCTTC.